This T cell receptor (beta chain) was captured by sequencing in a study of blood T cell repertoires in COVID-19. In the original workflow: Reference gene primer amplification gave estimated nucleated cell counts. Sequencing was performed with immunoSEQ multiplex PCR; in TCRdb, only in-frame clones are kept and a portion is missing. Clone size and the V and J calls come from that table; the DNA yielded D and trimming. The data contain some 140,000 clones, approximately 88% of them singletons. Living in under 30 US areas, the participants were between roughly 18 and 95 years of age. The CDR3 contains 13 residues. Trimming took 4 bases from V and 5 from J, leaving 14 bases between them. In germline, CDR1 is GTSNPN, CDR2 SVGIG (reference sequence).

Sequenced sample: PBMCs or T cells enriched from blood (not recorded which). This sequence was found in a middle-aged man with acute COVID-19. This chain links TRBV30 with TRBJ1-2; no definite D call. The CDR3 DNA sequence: TGTGCCTGGACCGTGTCACCGACTTATGGCTACACCTTC. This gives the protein CAWTVSPTYGYTF.